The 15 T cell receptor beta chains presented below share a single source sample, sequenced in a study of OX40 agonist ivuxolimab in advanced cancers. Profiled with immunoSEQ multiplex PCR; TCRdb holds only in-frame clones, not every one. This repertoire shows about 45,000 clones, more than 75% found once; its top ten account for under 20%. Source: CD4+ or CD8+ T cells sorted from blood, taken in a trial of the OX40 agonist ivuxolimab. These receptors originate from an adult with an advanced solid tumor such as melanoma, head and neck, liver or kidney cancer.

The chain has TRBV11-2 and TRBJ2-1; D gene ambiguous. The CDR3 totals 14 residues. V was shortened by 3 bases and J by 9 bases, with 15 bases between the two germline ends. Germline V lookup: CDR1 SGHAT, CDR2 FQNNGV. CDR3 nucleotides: TGTGCCAGCAGCTTCCCCAGGCACGGGTCTGAGCAGTTCTTC. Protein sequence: CASSFPRHGSEQFF.

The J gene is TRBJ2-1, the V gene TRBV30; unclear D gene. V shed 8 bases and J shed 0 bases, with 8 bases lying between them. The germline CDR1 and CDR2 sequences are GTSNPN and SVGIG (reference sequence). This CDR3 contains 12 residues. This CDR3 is CAHSTSYNEQFF. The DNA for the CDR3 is TGTGCCCACAGTACCTCCTACAATGAGCAGTTCTTC.

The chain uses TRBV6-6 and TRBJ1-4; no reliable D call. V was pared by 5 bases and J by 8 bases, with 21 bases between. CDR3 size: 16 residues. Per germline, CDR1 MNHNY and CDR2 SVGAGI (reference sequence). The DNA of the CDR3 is TGTGCCAGCAGTAAGGAGCCGACCCTTATACAGGAAAAACTGTTTTTT. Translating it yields CASSKEPTLIQEKLFF.

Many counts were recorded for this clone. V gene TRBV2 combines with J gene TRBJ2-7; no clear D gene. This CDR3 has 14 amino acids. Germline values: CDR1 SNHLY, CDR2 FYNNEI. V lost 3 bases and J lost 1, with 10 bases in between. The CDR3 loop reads CASSEFRNSYEQYF. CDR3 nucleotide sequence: TGTGCCAGCAGTGAGTTCCGGAATTCCTACGAGCAGTACTTC.

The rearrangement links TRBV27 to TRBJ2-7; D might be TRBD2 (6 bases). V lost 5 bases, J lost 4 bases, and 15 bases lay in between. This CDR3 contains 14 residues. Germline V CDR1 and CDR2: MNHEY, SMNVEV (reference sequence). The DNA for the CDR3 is TGTGCCAGCAGTGCCAGCGGGCTAACGTACGAGCAGTACTTC. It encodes CASSASGLTYEQYF.

The CDR3 sequence: CASTGGYEQYF. CDR3 nucleotide sequence: TGTGCCAGCACGGGCGGCTACGAGCAGTACTTC. The V gene is TRBV28, the J gene TRBJ2-7; D is uncertain. Germline V gene data show CDR1 as MDHEN and CDR2 as SYDVKM. The germline V and J ends were trimmed by 7 bases and 3 bases, with 7 bases remaining between them. CDR3 size: 11 residues.

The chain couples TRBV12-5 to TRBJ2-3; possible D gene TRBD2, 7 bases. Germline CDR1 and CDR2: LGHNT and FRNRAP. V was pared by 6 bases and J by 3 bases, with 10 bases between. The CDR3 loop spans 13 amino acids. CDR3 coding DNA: TGTGCTAGTGGACAGGGAGGGACAGATACGCAGTATTTT. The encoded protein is CASGQGGTDTQYF.

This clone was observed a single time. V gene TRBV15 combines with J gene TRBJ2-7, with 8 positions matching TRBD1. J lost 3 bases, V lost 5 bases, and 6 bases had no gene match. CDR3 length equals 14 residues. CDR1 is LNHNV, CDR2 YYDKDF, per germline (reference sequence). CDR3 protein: CATSEGQAYYEQYF. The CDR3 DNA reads TGTGCCACCAGCGAGGGACAGGCTTACTACGAGCAGTACTTC.

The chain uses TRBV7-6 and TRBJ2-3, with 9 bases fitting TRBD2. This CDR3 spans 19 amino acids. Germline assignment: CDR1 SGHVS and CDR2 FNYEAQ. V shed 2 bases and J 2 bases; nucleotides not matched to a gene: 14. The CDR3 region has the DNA TGTGCCAGCAGCTTAAATCCCCAGGAGGCGGGGGGGGACACAGATACGCAGTATTTT. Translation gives CASSLNPQEAGGDTDTQYF.

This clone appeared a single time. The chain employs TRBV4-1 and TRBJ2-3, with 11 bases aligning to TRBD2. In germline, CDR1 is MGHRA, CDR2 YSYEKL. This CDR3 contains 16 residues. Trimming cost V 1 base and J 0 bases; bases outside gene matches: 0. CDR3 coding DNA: TGCGCCAGCAGCCAAGCTAGCGGGGGGAGCACAGATACGCAGTATTTT. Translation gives CASSQASGGSTDTQYF.

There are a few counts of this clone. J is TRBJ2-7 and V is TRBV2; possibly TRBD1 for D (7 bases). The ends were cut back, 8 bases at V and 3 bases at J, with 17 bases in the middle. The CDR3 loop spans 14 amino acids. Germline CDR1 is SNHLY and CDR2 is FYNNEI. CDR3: CASGRTGLLYEQYF. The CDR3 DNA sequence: TGTGCCAGCGGGAGGACAGGTTTACTCTACGAGCAGTACTTC.

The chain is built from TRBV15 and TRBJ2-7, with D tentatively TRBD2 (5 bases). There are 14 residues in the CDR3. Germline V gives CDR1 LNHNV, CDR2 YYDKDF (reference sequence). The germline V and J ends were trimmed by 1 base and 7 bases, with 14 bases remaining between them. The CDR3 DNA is TGTGCCACCAGCAGAGCCCCGGGGTTTTGGGAGCAGTACTTC. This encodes CATSRAPGFWEQYF. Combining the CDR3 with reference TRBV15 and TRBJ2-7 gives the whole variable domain DAMVIQNPRYQVTQFGKPVTLSCSQTLNHNVMYWYQQKSSQAPKLLFHYYDKDFNNEADTPDNFQSRRPNTSFCFLDIRSPGLGDTAMYLCATSRAPGFWEQYFGPGTRLTVT.

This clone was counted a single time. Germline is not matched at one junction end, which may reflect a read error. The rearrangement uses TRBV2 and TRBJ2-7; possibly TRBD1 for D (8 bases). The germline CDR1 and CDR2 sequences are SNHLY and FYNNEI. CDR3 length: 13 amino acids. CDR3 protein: CAGSGTGSYEQYF. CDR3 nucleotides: TGTGCCGGCAGCGGGACAGGCTCCTACGAGCAGTACTTC.

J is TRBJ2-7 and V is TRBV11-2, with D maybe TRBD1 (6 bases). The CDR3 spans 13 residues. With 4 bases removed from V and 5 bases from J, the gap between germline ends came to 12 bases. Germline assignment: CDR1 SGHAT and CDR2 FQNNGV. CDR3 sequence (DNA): TGTGCCAGCAGCTCGGCTGAGGGGGACGAGCAGTACTTC. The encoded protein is CASSSAEGDEQYF.

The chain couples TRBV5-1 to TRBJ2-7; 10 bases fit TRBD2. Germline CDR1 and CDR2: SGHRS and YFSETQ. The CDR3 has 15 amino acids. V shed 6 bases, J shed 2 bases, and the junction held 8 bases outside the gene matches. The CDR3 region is CASTSASGSAYEQYF. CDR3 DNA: TGCGCCAGCACTTCGGCTAGCGGGAGTGCCTACGAGCAGTACTTC.